This T cell receptor beta chain emerged from a study of blood T cell repertoires in COVID-19. About the research overall: Donors in the United States, Italy and Spain gave samples during acute or convalescent COVID-19.

Using immunoSEQ multiplex PCR, the repertoire was profiled, and TCRdb retains in-frame clones only, with some absent. Among 100,000 to 150,000 clones listed, roughly nine tenths were seen once. Patients at the Seattle site were enrolled during active infection and followed longitudinally. There are 12 residues in the CDR3. The V end lost 7 bases, the J end lost 3 bases, and 5 bases lay between the germline ends. Germline CDR1 SGDLS, CDR2 YYNGEE. Only a few counts were recorded for this clone. This clonotype originated in a woman in her 70s with COVID-19, enrolled during active disease. The specimen was peripheral blood. The chain carries TRBV9 and TRBJ1-6; D not resolved. The DNA of the CDR3 is TGTGCCAGCGGTAGCTATAATTCACCCCTCCACTTT. This gives the protein CASGSYNSPLHF.